Below, 10 T cell receptor beta chains from the same sample are listed, as sequenced in a study of blood T cell repertoires in COVID-19. The assay was immunoSEQ multiplex PCR, and TCRdb's table has in-frame clones only and misses some. The sample has 130,000 to 150,000 clones; roughly 80% are singletons. Sample: PBMCs or T cells enriched from blood (not recorded which). These receptors came from a man aged 45-65 years who had recovered from COVID-19.

This clone was observed a single time. The rearrangement links TRBV20-1 to TRBJ1-2; a weak D match, TRBD1 (5 bases). V lost 3 bases, J lost 4 bases, and 12 bases lay in between. CDR3 size: 13 residues. The V gene's germline CDR1 is DFQATT and CDR2 SNEGSKA (reference sequence). CDR3 coding DNA: TGCAGTGCTAGTCTGGCAGGGTCCTATGGCTACACCTTC. Its translation: CSASLAGSYGYTF.

The rearrangement joins TRBV11-3 to TRBJ1-5; D possibly corresponds to TRBD1 (5 bases). The CDR3 is 17 amino acids. V shed 0 bases and J shed 0 bases, with 12 bases lying between them. CDR1 SGHNT and CDR2 YENEEA come from the germline V gene. CDR3 loop: CASSLEVSGNSNQPQHF. The CDR3 DNA follows: TGTGCCAGCAGCTTAGAGGTGTCAGGGAATAGCAATCAGCCCCAGCATTTT.

The DNA of the CDR3 is TGTGCCAGCAGCCCGACAGGGGTAGGGAATTCACCCCTCCACTTT. Its translation: CASSPTGVGNSPLHF. The rearrangement links TRBV27 to TRBJ1-6; 8 bases are shared with TRBD1. This CDR3 contains 15 residues. Germline CDR1 reads MNHEY; CDR2 reads SMNVEV (reference sequence). Losses at the gene ends were 6 bases for V and 7 bases for J; bases not matched to a gene: 8.

The chain employs TRBV7-9 and TRBJ1-6; 9 nucleotides line up with TRBD1. Germline-derived CDR1 and CDR2 are SEHNR and FQNEAQ (reference sequence). V trimming: 0 bases; J trimming: 7 bases; junction bases outside the gene matches: 1. CDR3 length equals 15 residues. Here the CDR3 DNA reads TGTGCCAGCAGCTTAGCCGACAGGGGGAATTCACCCCTCCACTTT. This gives the protein CASSLADRGNSPLHF.

This clone was seen only a few times. This chain's CDR3 is CASSPGDRVTEKLFF. CDR3 DNA: TGCGCCAGCAGCCCGGGGGACAGGGTAACCGAAAAACTGTTTTTT. This chain joins TRBV5-1 and TRBJ1-4; 9 bases align to TRBD1. The CDR3 sequence is 15 residues long. Germline V lookup: CDR1 SGHRS, CDR2 YFSETQ. V shed 4 bases and J 8 bases; nucleotides not matched to a gene: 9.

The rearrangement links TRBV11-2 to TRBJ2-3; the match to TRBD2 covers 8 bases. Germline V gives CDR1 SGHAT, CDR2 FQNNGV. The CDR3 consists of 16 residues. V shed 3 bases, J shed 2 bases, and the junction held 7 bases outside the gene matches. The CDR3 loop reads CASSLAGGTYTDTQYF. DNA for the CDR3: TGTGCCAGCAGCTTGGCGGGGGGTACCTACACAGATACGCAGTATTTT.

This chain links TRBV6-5 with TRBJ1-2; TRBD1 matches at 7 bases. Losses at the gene ends were 1 base for V and 1 base for J; bases not matched to a gene: 6. Per the germline V gene, CDR1 is MNHEY and CDR2 is SVGAGI. This CDR3 region has 16 residues. Written as DNA, the CDR3 is TGTGCCAGCAGTTACTACCGGACAGGCGTTAACTATGGCTACACCTTC. Its translation is CASSYYRTGVNYGYTF.

The chain carries TRBV7-9 and TRBJ2-3; 7 nucleotides agree with TRBD1. Germline CDR1 and CDR2: SEHNR and FQNEAQ (reference sequence). J lost 7 bases, V lost 0 bases, and 1 base had no gene match. The CDR3 extends over 13 amino acids. Here the CDR3 DNA reads TGTGCCAGCAGCTTAGCCAGGGGGAATACGCAGTATTTT. Translating it yields CASSLARGNTQYF.

This clone appeared once. The chain links TRBV3-1 (or the pseudogene TRBV3-2) to TRBJ1-5; D unresolved. The CDR3 is made up of 13 amino acids. The germline V gene encodes CDR1 LGHDT and CDR2 YNNKEL (reference sequence). Trimming shortened V by 0 bases and J by 13 bases, and 13 bases separated the two germline ends. Here the CDR3 DNA reads TGTGCCAGCAGCCAAGAACCGGTCGAGGCACAGCATTTT. Amino acid sequence: CASSQEPVEAQHF.

The gene calls are TRBV3-1 (or the pseudogene TRBV3-2) and TRBJ1-6, with D perhaps TRBD1 (5 bases). The CDR3 contains 11 residues. V lost 8 bases and J 11 bases, leaving 10 bases between the germline ends. Per the germline V gene, CDR1 is LGHDT and CDR2 is YNNKEL (reference sequence). CDR3 nucleotides: TGTGCCAGCGTCAAGGGGACACCCCTCCACTTT. Its translation: CASVKGTPLHF.